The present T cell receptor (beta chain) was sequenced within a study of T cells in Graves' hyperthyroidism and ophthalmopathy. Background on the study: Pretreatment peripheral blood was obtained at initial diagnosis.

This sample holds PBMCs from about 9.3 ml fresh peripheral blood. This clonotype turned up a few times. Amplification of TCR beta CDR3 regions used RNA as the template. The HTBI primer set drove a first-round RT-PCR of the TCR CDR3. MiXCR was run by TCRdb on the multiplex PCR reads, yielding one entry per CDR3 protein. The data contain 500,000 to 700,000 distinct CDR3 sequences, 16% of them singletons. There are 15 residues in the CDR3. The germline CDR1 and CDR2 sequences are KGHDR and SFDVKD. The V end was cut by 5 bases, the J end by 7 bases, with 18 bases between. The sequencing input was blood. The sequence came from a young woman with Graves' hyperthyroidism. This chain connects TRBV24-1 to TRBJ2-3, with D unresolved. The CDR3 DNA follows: TGTGCCACCAGTGTTCCTAGACCTTCCGGGTATACGCAGTATTTT. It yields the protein CATSVPRPSGYTQYF.